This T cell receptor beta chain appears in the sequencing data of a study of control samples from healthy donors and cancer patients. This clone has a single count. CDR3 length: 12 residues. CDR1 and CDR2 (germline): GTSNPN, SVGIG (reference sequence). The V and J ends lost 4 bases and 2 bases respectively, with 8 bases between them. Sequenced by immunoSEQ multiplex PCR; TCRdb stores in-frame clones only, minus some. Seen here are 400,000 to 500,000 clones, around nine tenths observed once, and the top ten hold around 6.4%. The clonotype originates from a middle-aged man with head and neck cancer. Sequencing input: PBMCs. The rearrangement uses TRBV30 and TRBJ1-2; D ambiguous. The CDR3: CAWIQSNYGYTF. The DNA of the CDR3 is TGTGCCTGGATCCAGTCGAACTATGGCTACACCTTC.